These 18 T cell receptor beta chains were all obtained from the same sample, sequenced in a study of Graves' ophthalmopathy and Graves' hyperthyroidism. From RNA, the CDR3 regions of TCR beta chains were amplified and sequenced. First-round RT-PCR employed HTBI primers, with a second-round multiplex PCR after it. MiXCR was run by TCRdb on the multiplex PCR reads, yielding one entry per CDR3 protein. The sample lists almost 750,000 distinct CDR3 sequences, approximately 40% occurring once. The sequenced sample was peripheral blood. These receptors came from an adult man with Graves' ophthalmopathy.

The rearrangement links TRBV6-5 to TRBJ1-4, with unresolved D. CDR1 is MNHEY, CDR2 SVGAGI, per germline. Trimming shortened V by 6 bases and J by 5 bases, and 13 bases separated the two germline ends. CDR3 length: 14 amino acids. CDR3 nucleotide sequence: TGTGCCAGCAGACAGACCCAAACGAATGAAAAACTGTTTTTT. Protein sequence: CASRQTQTNEKLFF.

This clonotype was seen a handful of times. This chain uses TRBV7-9 with TRBJ1-1; D possibly corresponds to TRBD1 (5 bases). Germline CDR1 and CDR2: SEHNR and FQNEAQ (reference sequence). Trimming took 7 bases from V and 3 from J, leaving 12 bases between them. The CDR3 is 13 amino acids. The CDR3 coding sequence is TGTGCCAGCAAAAGGGGCGCGGACACTGAAGCTTTCTTT. This codes for CASKRGADTEAFF.

This clonotype was observed a handful of times. The chain has TRBV20-1 and TRBJ1-2, with D maybe TRBD1 (5 bases). The V gene lost 0 bases and the J gene lost 0 bases, with 14 bases spanning the gap. This CDR3 region has 16 residues. Per germline, CDR1 DFQATT and CDR2 SNEGSKA (reference sequence). As DNA, the CDR3 is TGCAGTGCTAGAGATTTCATTCAGGGAACTAACTATGGCTACACCTTC. It is translated as CSARDFIQGTNYGYTF.

The chain couples TRBV12-3 or TRBV12-4 to TRBJ2-7; 8 bases are shared with TRBD1. V gave up 6 bases and J gave up 5 bases; unmatched junction bases: 6. The CDR3 loop spans 13 amino acids. CDR3 protein: CASRLQGEDEQYF. The DNA of the CDR3 is TGTGCCAGCAGGCTACAGGGGGAGGACGAGCAGTACTTC.

The rearrangement joins TRBV6-1 to TRBJ2-2; possible D gene TRBD1, 6 bases. The CDR3 contains 18 residues. CDR1 MNHNS and CDR2 SASEGT come from the germline V gene. Trimming pared 7 bases from V and 0 bases from J, leaving 21 bases between. The CDR3 DNA follows: TGTGCCAGCAACAACCCGACAGGTGACATAGCGAACACCGGGGAGCTGTTTTTT. Protein sequence: CASNNPTGDIANTGELFF.

This clonotype was recorded at least ten times. V and J are TRBV25-1 and TRBJ1-1, with D possibly matching TRBD1 (6 bases). CDR1 is MGHDK and CDR2 is SYGVNS in the germline V gene. V lost 4 bases and J lost 11, with 26 bases in between. CDR3 length: 16 residues. CDR3 DNA sequence: TGTGCCAGCAGTGCCCCAGCGGGGGCGATGGGGCTGAGGGCTTTCTTT. It yields the protein CASSAPAGAMGLRAFF.

This clonotype was counted between two and nine times. This sequence joins TRBV30 and TRBJ2-7; tentative D call: TRBD1 (6 bases). The CDR3 spans 10 residues. Trimming left V 7 bases short and J 7 bases short, with 11 bases between. Germline V gene lookup returns CDR1 GTSNPN and CDR2 SVGIG (reference sequence). In DNA form, the CDR3 reads TGTGCCTCAGGGGTGAGGGAGCAGTACTTC. Encoded protein: CASGVREQYF.

The gene calls are TRBV7-2 and TRBJ2-7; D may match TRBD1 or TRBD2 (6 bases each). The CDR3 has 13 amino acids. Germline V gene lookup returns CDR1 SGHTA and CDR2 FQGNSA. With 5 bases removed from V and 5 bases from J, the gap between germline ends came to 13 bases. The CDR3 reads CASSPRRGDEQYF. CDR3 DNA: TGTGCCAGCAGCCCTAGGAGGGGGGACGAGCAGTACTTC.

The gene calls are TRBV24-1 and TRBJ1-5; D is unresolved. Germline CDR1 reads KGHDR; CDR2 reads SFDVKD. CDR3 size: 13 residues. The CDR3 DNA reads as TGTGCTAGAGACCGGGAGTTCAATCAGCCCCAGCATTTT. It translates to CARDREFNQPQHF.

The chain uses TRBV11-2 and TRBJ1-5; TRBD1 matches at 12 bases. The CDR3 runs 17 residues. V lost 0 bases, J lost 5 bases, and 5 bases stayed unmatched. CDR1 is SGHAT and CDR2 is FQNNGV in the germline V gene. The CDR3 nucleotides are TGTGCCAGCAGCTTAGATGGGACAGGGGGCGCGGATCAGCCCCAGCATTTT. It is translated as CASSLDGTGGADQPQHF.

This sequence joins TRBV25-1 and TRBJ2-2; D is ambiguous. The CDR3 contains 14 residues. V was shortened by 11 bases and J by 1 base, with 14 bases between the two germline ends. Germline V gene data show CDR1 as MGHDK and CDR2 as SYGVNS. Written as DNA, the CDR3 is TGTGCCTGGAGTGTACTTGTGAACACCGGGGAGCTGTTTTTT. It codes for CAWSVLVNTGELFF.

Points on this clonotype: The junction differs from germline at one of its ends, possibly a read error. The CDR3 sequence is CAISGTAYGYTF. In nucleotides, the CDR3 is TGTGCCATCAGTGGGACAGCCTATGGCTACACCTTC. The J gene is TRBJ1-2, the V gene TRBV2, with 7 bases aligning to TRBD1. Germline V CDR1 and CDR2: SNHLY, FYNNEI. The CDR3 is made up of 12 amino acids.

The gene calls are TRBV10-3 and TRBJ2-2; 10 nucleotides agree with TRBD2. Looked up from germline, CDR1 is ENHRY and CDR2 is SYGVKD. Losses at the gene ends were 6 bases for V and 6 bases for J; bases not matched to a gene: 10. The CDR3 has 16 residues. The CDR3 DNA reads TGTGCCATCAGAACCGAAGCGGGGGGGCTGGCCGGGGAGCTGTTTTTT. Protein sequence: CAIRTEAGGLAGELFF.

The chain combines TRBV25-1 with TRBJ2-2; 13 bases line up with TRBD2. Germline V gives CDR1 MGHDK, CDR2 SYGVNS. Unmatched junction bases numbered 11, after V lost 6 bases and J lost 1 base. The CDR3 has 19 amino acids. The CDR3 nucleotides are TGTGCCAGCAGCGTCGACCTGGGACTAGCGGGGAAGAACACCGGGGAGCTGTTTTTT. Translating gives CASSVDLGLAGKNTGELFF.

With regard to this clonotype: Without the conserved terminal phenylalanine or tryptophan, this CDR3 likely stems from a read error. V is TRBV7-2 and J is TRBJ2-7; 7 positions agree with TRBD2. Germline-derived CDR1 and CDR2 are SGHTA and FQGNSA. The CDR3 has 15 residues. After removal of 5 bases from V and 4 bases from J, the junction contained 11 bases not matched to a gene. The CDR3 sequence: CASSHPAGTIYEQYC. For the CDR3, the DNA is TGTGCCAGCAGCCACCCTGCAGGGACTATTTACGAGCAGTACTGC.

This clonotype was picked up many times. The chain recombines TRBV2 with TRBJ1-1; 7 positions match TRBD1. Germline V gene sequence: CDR1 SNHLY, CDR2 FYNNEI. This CDR3 comprises 13 residues. V trimming: 8 bases; J trimming: 1 base; junction bases outside the gene matches: 4. CDR3 nucleotide sequence: TGTGCCAGCGGGACAGTAGAGAACACTGAAGCTTTCTTT. This encodes CASGTVENTEAFF.

In DNA form, the CDR3 reads TGTGCCAGCAGTTACTATGCGGGGGACACTGAAGCTTTCTTT. Its translation: CASSYYAGDTEAFF. The J gene is TRBJ1-1, the V gene TRBV7-2, with a possible D match to TRBD1 (5 bases). This CDR3 is built from 14 residues. From germline, CDR1 is SGHTA and CDR2 FQGNSA. The V end was cut by 6 bases, the J end by 3 bases, with 14 bases between.

Regarding this clonotype: A much larger clone lies a single base off, so this may be a read error. This likely comes from a read error, as the CDR3 has no conserved phenylalanine or tryptophan at its end. The V call is TRBV12-3 or TRBV12-4, the J call TRBJ2-5; TRBD1 matches 10 bases. Trimming cost V 6 bases and J 7 bases; bases outside gene matches: 5. The CDR3 runs to 13 residues. CDR3 coding DNA: TGTGCCAGCAGCCGGGACAGGGGAGGGACCCAGTACTCC. This sequence encodes CASSRDRGGTQYS.